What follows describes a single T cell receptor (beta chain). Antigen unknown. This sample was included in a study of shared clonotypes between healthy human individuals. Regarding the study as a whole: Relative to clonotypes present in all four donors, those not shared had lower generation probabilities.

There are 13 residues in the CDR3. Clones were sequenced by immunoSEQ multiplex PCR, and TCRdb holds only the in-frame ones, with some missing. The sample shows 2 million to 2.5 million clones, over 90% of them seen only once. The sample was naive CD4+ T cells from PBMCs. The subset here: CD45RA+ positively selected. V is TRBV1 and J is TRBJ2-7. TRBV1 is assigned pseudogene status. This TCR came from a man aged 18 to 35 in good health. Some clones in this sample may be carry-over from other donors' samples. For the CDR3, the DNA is TGCACCAGCAGCCAAGGGTGGGGCTACGAGCAGTACTTC. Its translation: CTSSQGWGYEQYF.